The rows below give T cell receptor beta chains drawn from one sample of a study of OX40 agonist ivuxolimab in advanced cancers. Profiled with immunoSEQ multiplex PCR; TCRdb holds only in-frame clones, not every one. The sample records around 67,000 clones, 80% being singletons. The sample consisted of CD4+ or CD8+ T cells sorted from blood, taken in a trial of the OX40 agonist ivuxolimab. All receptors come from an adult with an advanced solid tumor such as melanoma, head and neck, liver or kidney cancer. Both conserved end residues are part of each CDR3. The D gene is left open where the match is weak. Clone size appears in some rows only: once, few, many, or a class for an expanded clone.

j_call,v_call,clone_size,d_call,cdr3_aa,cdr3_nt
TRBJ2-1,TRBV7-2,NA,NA,CASRRANNEQFF,TGTGCCAGCAGACGGGCGAACAATGAGCAGTTCTTC
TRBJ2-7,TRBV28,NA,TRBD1,CASSTLGQGYSYEQYF,TGTGCCAGCAGTACCCTAGGACAGGGTTACTCCTACGAGCAGTACTTC
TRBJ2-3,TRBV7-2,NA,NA,CASNYRAGTTDTQYF,TGTGCCAGCAATTATCGGGCAGGGACTACAGATACGCAGTATTTT
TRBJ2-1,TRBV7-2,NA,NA,CASSQIASRVEQFF,TGTGCCAGCAGCCAAATAGCGAGCCGCGTTGAGCAGTTCTTC
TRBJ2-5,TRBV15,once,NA,CATSRARGETQYF,TGTGCCACCAGCAGAGCGAGAGGAGAGACCCAGTACTTC
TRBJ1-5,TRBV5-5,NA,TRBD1,CASSTSDRGQPQHF,TGTGCCAGCAGCACTTCGGACAGGGGGCAGCCCCAGCATTTT
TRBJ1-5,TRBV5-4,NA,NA,CASSLRGVNQPQHF,TGTGCCAGCAGCTTGCGTGGGGTCAATCAGCCCCAGCATTTT
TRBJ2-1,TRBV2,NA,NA,CASSEGVGTYYNEQFF,TGTGCCAGCAGTGAGGGAGTTGGGACATACTACAATGAGCAGTTCTTC
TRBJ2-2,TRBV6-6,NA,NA,CASSYLGSDTGELFF,TGTGCCAGCAGTTACTTGGGATCGGACACCGGGGAGCTGTTTTTT
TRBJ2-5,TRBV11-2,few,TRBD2,CASSLAPGLAGATWKTQYF,TGTGCCAGCAGCTTAGCCCCGGGACTAGCGGGGGCTACGTGGAAGACCCAGTACTTC
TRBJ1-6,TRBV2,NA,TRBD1,CASSPDRGPSSYNSPLHF,TGTGCCAGCAGTCCGGACAGGGGGCCGAGCTCCTATAATTCACCCCTCCACTTT
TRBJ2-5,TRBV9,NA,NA,CASSVSGETQYF,TGTGCCAGCAGCGTCTCGGGTGAGACCCAGTACTTC
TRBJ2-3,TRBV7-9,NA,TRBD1,CASSLGGTGGATDTQYF,TGTGCCAGCAGCTTAGGGGGAACAGGGGGCGCGACCGATACGCAGTATTTT
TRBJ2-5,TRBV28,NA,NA,CASSFTAETQYF,TGTGCCAGCAGTTTTACAGCGGAGACCCAGTACTTC
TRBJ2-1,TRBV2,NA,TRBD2,CAILPGGAFYNEQFF,TGTGCCATCCTACCCGGGGGGGCCTTCTACAATGAGCAGTTCTTC
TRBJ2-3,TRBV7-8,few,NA,CASSLGGGAKDTQYF,TGTGCCAGCAGCTTGGGAGGGGGCGCGAAAGATACGCAGTATTTT
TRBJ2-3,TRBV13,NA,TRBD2,CASSLLVAGGTDTQYF,TGTGCCAGCAGCTTACTCGTAGCGGGGGGCACAGATACGCAGTATTTT
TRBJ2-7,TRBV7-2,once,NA,CASSLAAGLSYEQYF,TGTGCCAGCAGCTTAGCGGCGGGCCTCTCCTACGAGCAGTACTTC
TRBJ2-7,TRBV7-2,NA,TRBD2,CASSSLAGGTYEQYF,TGTGCCAGCAGCTCCCTAGCGGGAGGAACCTACGAGCAGTACTTC
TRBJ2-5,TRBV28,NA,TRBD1,CASSSGQGIVETQYF,TGTGCCAGCAGTTCGGGACAGGGGATAGTAGAGACCCAGTACTTC